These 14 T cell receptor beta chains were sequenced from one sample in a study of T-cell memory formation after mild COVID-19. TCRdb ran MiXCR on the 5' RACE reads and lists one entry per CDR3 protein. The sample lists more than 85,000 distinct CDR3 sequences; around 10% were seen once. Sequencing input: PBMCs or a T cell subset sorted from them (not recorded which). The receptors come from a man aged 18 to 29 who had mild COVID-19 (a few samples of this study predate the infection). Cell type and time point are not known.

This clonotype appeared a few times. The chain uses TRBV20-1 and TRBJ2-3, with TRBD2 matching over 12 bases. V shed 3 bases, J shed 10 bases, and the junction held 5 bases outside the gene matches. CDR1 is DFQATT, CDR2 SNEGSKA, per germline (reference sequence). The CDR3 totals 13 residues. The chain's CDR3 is CSASLAGGSAQYF. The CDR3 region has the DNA TGCAGTGCTAGTCTAGCGGGGGGGTCGGCGCAGTATTTT.

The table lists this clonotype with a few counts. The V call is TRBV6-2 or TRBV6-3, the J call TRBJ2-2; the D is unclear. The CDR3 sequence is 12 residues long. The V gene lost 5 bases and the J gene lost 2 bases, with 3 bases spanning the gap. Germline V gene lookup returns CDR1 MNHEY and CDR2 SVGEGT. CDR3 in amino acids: CASSHNTGELFF. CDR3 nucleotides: TGTGCCAGCAGTCACAACACCGGGGAGCTGTTTTTT.

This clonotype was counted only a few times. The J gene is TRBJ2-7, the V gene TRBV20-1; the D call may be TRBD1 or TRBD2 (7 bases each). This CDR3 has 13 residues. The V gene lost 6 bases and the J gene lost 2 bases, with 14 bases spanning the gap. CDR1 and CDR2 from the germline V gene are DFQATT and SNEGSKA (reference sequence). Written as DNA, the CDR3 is TGCAGTGCGTGGGAGGGGACAGCCTACGAGCAGTACTTC. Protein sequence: CSAWEGTAYEQYF.

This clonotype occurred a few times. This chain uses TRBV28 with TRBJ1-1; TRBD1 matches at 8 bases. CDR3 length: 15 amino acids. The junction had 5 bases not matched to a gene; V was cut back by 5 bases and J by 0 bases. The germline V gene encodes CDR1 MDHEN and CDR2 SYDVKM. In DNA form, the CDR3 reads TGTGCCAGCAGTCCCGACAGGGGAGTGAACACTGAAGCTTTCTTT. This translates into CASSPDRGVNTEAFF.

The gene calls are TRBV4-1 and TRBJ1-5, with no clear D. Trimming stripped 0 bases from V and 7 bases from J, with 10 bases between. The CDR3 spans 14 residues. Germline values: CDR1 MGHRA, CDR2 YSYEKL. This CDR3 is CASSQEDPGQPQHF. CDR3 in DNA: TGCGCCAGCAGCCAAGAGGATCCTGGCCAGCCCCAGCATTTT.

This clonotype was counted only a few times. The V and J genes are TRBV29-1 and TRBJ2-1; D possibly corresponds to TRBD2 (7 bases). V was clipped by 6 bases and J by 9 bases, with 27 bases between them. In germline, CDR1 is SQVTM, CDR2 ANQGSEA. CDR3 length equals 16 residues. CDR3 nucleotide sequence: TGCAGCGTGATGGGAATGATGGGGGGGCATTACGGTGAGCAGTTCTTC. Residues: CSVMGMMGGHYGEQFF.

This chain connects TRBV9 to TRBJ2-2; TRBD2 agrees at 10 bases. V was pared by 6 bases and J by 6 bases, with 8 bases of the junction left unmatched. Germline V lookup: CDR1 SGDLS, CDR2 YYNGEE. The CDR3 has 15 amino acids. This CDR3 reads CASNKIAGGPGELFF. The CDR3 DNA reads TGTGCCAGCAACAAAATAGCGGGGGGACCCGGGGAGCTGTTTTTT.

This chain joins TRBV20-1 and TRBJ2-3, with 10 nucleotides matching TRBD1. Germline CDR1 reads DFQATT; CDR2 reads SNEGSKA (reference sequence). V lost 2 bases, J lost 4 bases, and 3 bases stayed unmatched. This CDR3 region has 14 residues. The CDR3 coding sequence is TGCAGTGCTAGACACGACAGGGGGCCAGATACGCAGTATTTT. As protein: CSARHDRGPDTQYF.

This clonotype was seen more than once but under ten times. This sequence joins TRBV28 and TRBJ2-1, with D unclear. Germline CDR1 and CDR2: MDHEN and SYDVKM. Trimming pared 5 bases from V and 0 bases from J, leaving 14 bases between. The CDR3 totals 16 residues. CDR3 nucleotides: TGTGCCAGCAGTCCCCGACTGGGAAGCTCCTACAATGAGCAGTTCTTC. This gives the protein CASSPRLGSSYNEQFF.

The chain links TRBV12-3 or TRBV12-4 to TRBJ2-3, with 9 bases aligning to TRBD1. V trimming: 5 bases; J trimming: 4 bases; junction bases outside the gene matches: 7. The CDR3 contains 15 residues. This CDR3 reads CASSPRDRDADTQYF. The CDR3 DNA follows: TGTGCCAGCAGTCCTCGGGACAGGGACGCAGATACGCAGTATTTT.

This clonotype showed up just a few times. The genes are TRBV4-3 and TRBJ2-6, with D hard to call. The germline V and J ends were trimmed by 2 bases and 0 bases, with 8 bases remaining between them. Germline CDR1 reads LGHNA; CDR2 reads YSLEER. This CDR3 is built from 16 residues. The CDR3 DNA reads TGCGCCAGCAGCCAATTTCTGCTCTCTGGGGCCAACGTCCTGACTTTC. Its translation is CASSQFLLSGANVLTF.

The CDR3 loop is CASSGTESPGELFF. Written as DNA, the CDR3 is TGTGCCAGCAGCGGTACAGAAAGTCCCGGGGAGCTGTTTTTT. V usage is TRBV7-9 and J usage is TRBJ2-2, with unresolved D. This CDR3 comprises 14 residues. Trimming left V 5 bases short and J 6 bases short, with 13 bases between. Per germline, CDR1 SEHNR and CDR2 FQNEAQ (reference sequence).

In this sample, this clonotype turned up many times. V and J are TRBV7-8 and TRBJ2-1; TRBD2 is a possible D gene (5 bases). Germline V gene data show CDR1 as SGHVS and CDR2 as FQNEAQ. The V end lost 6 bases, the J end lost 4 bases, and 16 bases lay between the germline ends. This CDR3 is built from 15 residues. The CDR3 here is CASRRRVWVYNEQFF. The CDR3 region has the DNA TGTGCCAGCAGGCGGCGGGTCTGGGTTTACAATGAGCAGTTCTTC.

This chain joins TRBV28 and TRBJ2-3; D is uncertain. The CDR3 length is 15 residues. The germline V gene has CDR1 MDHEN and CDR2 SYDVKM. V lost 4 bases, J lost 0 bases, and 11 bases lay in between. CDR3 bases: TGTGCCAGCAGTTCCCAGACTGTTAGCACAGATACGCAGTATTTT. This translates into CASSSQTVSTDTQYF.